This TCR beta chain was sequenced for a study of shared clonotypes between healthy human individuals. Across the whole study: Every donor yielded three CD4 naive, three CD4 memory, two CD8 naive and one CD8 memory plate. The study's findings and limits: Clonotypes that were shared across a handful of donors made up 4.5% to 5% of naive CD4 clonotypes.

It was at deep level that the assay was run. Sorted subsets were amplified in replicate PCRs using 200 ng DNA, tens of thousands of T cell genomes. Data came from immunoSEQ multiplex PCR; TCRdb stores just in-frame clones and leaves some out. The data contain fewer than 1.6 million clones, 98% to 99% of them singletons. Worth noting for this clone: Antigen specificity is unknown.

Germline values: CDR1 SGHRS, CDR2 YFSETQ. The CDR3 length is 15 residues. V lost 4 bases and J lost 0, with 14 bases in between. Sequencing input: naive CD4+ T cells sorted from blood. The subset: CD45RA+ positively selected. The rearrangement joins TRBV5-1 to TRBJ2-7; possibly TRBD1 or TRBD2 for D (5 bases each). This clonotype originated in a young man in good health. CDR3 in DNA: TGCGCCAGCAGCGCCGGGACCTTGAGCTCCTACGAGCAGTACTTC. This translates into CASSAGTLSSYEQYF. The full variable domain, with the rest looked up from reference TRBV5-1 and TRBJ2-7, is KAGVTQTPRYLIKTRGQQVTLSCSPISGHRSVSWYQQTPGQGLQFLFEYFSETQRNKGNFPGRFSGRQFSNSRSEMNVSTLELGDSALYLCASSAGTLSSYEQYFGPGTRLTVT.